Below are 7 T cell receptor beta chains sequenced from a single sample in a study of T cell responses to AZD1222 COVID-19 vaccine. TCRdb keeps only in-frame clones here, not all; method: immunoSEQ multiplex PCR. This sample has 100,000 to 150,000 clones, with roughly 87% found just once. The starting material was peripheral blood, obtained on day 0 of MenACWY control vaccination. These receptors were obtained from an adult in good health.

This chain connects TRBV3-1 (or the pseudogene TRBV3-2) to TRBJ2-1; the match to TRBD2 covers 8 bases. V lost 0 bases, J lost 2 bases, and 3 bases stayed unmatched. The CDR3 has 16 residues. Looked up from germline, CDR1 is LGHDT and CDR2 is YNNKEL (reference sequence). The CDR3 spells CASSQDLGLAYNEQFF. CDR3 nucleotides: TGTGCCAGCAGCCAAGATCTGGGACTAGCCTACAATGAGCAGTTCTTC.

The chain links TRBV6-2 or TRBV6-3 to TRBJ2-7; D possibly corresponds to TRBD1 (5 bases). The CDR3 covers 13 residues. V lost 2 bases and J lost 3, with 8 bases in between. From germline, CDR1 is MNHEY and CDR2 SVGEGT. CDR3 sequence (DNA): TGTGCCAGCAGTTACAGGGGCCACTACGAGCAGTACGTC. This translates into CASSYRGHYEQYV.

This sequence joins TRBV4-1 and TRBJ2-1; 12 bases align to TRBD2. This CDR3 comprises 14 residues. Germline CDR1 MGHRA, CDR2 YSYEKL. J gave up 4 bases and V 8 bases, and 3 bases lay outside the gene matches. The CDR3 region is CASRTSGEYNEQFF. CDR3 sequence (DNA): TGCGCCAGCCGGACTAGCGGGGAGTACAATGAGCAGTTCTTC.

The chain combines TRBV7-9 with TRBJ2-1; D call uncertain. CDR3 size: 13 residues. Trimming pared 5 bases from V and 4 bases from J, leaving 9 bases between. Germline values: CDR1 SEHNR, CDR2 FQNEAQ (reference sequence). CDR3 protein: CASSPLLYNEQFF. The CDR3 DNA reads as TGTGCCAGCAGCCCGCTTTTGTACAATGAGCAGTTCTTC.

This clone was counted a few times. The chain joins TRBV30 to TRBJ1-6, with 10 bases that match TRBD1. V gave up 2 bases and J gave up 13 bases; unmatched junction bases: 8. The CDR3 consists of 14 residues. The germline V gene encodes CDR1 GTSNPN and CDR2 SVGIG (reference sequence). As DNA, the CDR3 is TGTGCCTGGAGTCTCGGGACAGGGGCTTCGCCCCTCCACTTT. Its protein is CAWSLGTGASPLHF.

The chain recombines TRBV19 with TRBJ1-1; D gene ambiguous. The germline V gene encodes CDR1 LNHDA and CDR2 SQIVND (reference sequence). The V end lost 7 bases, the J end lost 0 bases, and 18 bases lay between the germline ends. This CDR3 has 16 residues. CDR3 sequence reads: CASTLGSGELNTEAFF. The CDR3 DNA reads TGTGCCAGTACCCTGGGGTCCGGGGAACTGAACACTGAAGCTTTCTTT.

The rearrangement links TRBV7-2 to TRBJ1-5; 7 bases line up with TRBD1. Germline CDR1 SGHTA, CDR2 FQGNSA. The ends lost 5 bases at V and 5 bases at J; junction bases unmatched: 9. This CDR3 contains 15 residues. The CDR3 bases are TGTGCCAGCAGCACGACAGGGTTTAGGGATCAGCCCCAGCATTTT. Its protein is CASSTTGFRDQPQHF.